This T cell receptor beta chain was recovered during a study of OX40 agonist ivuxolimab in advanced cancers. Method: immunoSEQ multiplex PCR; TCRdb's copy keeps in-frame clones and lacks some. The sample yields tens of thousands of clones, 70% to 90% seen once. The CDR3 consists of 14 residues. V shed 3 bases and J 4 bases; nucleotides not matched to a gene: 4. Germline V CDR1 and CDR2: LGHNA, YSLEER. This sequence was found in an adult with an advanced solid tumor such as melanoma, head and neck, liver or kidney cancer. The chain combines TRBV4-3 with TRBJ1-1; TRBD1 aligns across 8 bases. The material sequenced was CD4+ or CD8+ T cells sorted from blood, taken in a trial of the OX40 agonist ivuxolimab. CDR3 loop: CASSHDTGGTEAFF. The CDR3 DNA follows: TGCGCCAGCAGCCACGATACAGGGGGCACTGAAGCTTTCTTT.